This T cell receptor (beta chain) is drawn from a study of T cell responses to AZD1222 COVID-19 vaccine (dated by TCRdb to 2020 to 2023). Some background on the complete study: TCR sequencing covered 230 to 250 trial participants: 207 given two doses of AZD1222 and 26 given two doses of MenACWY control vaccine. Trial participants were enrolled by age into subgroups of 18-55, 56-69 and 70-plus years, and around 150, 29 and 61 TCR-sequenced participants, respectively, were included in these subgroups. Study-wide conclusions, independent of this receptor: Because no day 14 peak-response samples were available, repertoires were characterized only after the peak T cell response. Only a handful of AZD1222 recipients were SARS-CoV-2 seropositive at baseline, limiting conclusions about previously exposed vaccinees. Nearly half of unique spike-specific TCRs reportedly recognized epitopes outside regions mutated in the B.1.351 and B.1.1.7 variants. The whole spike protein was spanned by vaccine-associated CD4 TCRs, and dominant responses were seen in regions 160-218 and 743-854. The 56-69-year group was small, and its depth increase did not reach significance, likely because of low power. After two AZD1222 doses, both the breadth and the depth of spike-specific TCRs were significantly higher than at day 0 and than in MenACWY recipients. Most participants were white British and females outnumbered males, and the authors suggested that clonal diversity may have been underestimated.

The table lists this clone with a count of one. It lacks a known antigen. The sample holds no much larger clone one base away, and base qualities are not on file. The sample's time point label, decoded: about 28 days (+/-7) after the second vaccine dose. Because spike-specific TCR depth and breadth did not differ between the two schedules, AZD1222 recipients who got a second dose at roughly 4 weeks were pooled with those who got a second dose at roughly 12 weeks. The vaccinee samples were drawn from two UK trials, COV001 and COV002, one of which was a single-blind randomized controlled phase 2/3 trial testing AZD1222 (ChAdOx1 nCoV-19) in healthy adults. For TCRbeta chain sequencing, PBMC samples from trial participants were taken at day 0 and at day 28 after the second dose. The V and J ends are trimmed by 1 base and 2 bases, leaving 12 bases between them. The CDR3 contains 16 residues, cysteine and phenylalanine counted. Only the CDR3 part of the read is kept: 48 bases, read in frame from the first base. For CDR1 and CDR2, the germline V gene (reference sequence) lists LNHNV and YYDKDF.

The CDR3 regions of human TCRbeta chains were subjected to immunosequencing. In the source study's methods: Repertoire TCRs were checked for matches against a reference library of SARS-CoV-2-specific TCRs that had been generated using the MIRA antigen-specificity platform. Breadth was defined as the fraction of unique TCRs that were SARS-CoV-2-associated, and depth was defined as the fraction of total T cells that were SARS-CoV-2-associated. Using the MIRA data, each spike-specific TCR was assigned both to the spike region to which the TCR was reactive and to a CD4 or CD8 class. Log10-transformed breadth and depth values were compared by one-way ANOVA with Sidak's multiple comparisons tests. TCRdb retrieved this table from immuneACCESS and kept in-frame rearrangements only. Not all clones are present; in checked studies, unresolved V genes account for under half, and no reason is known for the remainder. V and J calls and clone size follow that table, whereas D and trimming were derived from the DNA. Counted in this sample were roughly 95,000 clones; 80% to 95% of them appeared once. Roughly 3.1% of the sample comes from the top ten.

The specimen comprised peripheral blood, sampled 28 days after the second AZD1222 dose. The V and J segments used are TRBV15 and TRBJ1-3; TRBD1 is perhaps the D gene, given 6 matching bases. The receptor's source is an adult who received the AZD1222 COVID-19 vaccine. The CDR3 in this case is CATSRGGGNTGNTIYF. At the DNA level, the sequence is TGTGCCACCAGCAGAGGAGGGGGAAATACTGGAAACACCATATATTTT. With the portions outside the CDR3 filled from the reference TRBV15 and TRBJ1-3 genes, the complete variable region becomes DAMVIQNPRYQVTQFGKPVTLSCSQTLNHNVMYWYQQKSSQAPKLLFHYYDKDFNNEADTPDNFQSRRPNTSFCFLDIRSPGLGDTAMYLCATSRGGGNTGNTIYFGEGSWLTVV.